These 12 T cell receptor beta chains originate from one sample sequenced in a study of cytomegalovirus exposure and HLA in healthy donors (dated 2017 in TCRdb). The protocol used for the library was the immunoSEQ multiplex PCR assay. The multiplex PCR relied on a mix of 60 forward primers for TCR Vbeta segments and 13 reverse primers for TCR Jbeta segments. In TCRdb, the immuneACCESS table is reduced to in-frame sequences with V and J assigned. These tables do not hold every clone; where another copy was compared, an unresolved V gene accounts for under half, and the others remain unexplained. A total of more than 65,000 clones appear in this sample, around 79% of them only once. Less than 6.5% of the sample goes to the ten largest clones. Sample: PBMCs. The receptor set was obtained from a man between 18 and 29 years old in good health and CMV-seropositive.

The V and J genes are TRBV7-9 and TRBJ1-1; TRBD1 matches at 9 bases. The J segment lost 9 bases and the V segment lost 5 bases, leaving 4 bases of the junction unmatched. Germline V gene sequence: CDR1 SEHNR, CDR2 FQNEAQ (reference sequence). The CDR3 runs 12 residues. DNA of the CDR3: TGTGCCAGCAGCCCCGGACAGGGGAAAGCTTTCTTT. It specifies CASSPGQGKAFF.

The sample holds one count of this clone. V gene TRBV9 combines with J gene TRBJ2-7; D is possibly TRBD2 (5 bases). This CDR3 comprises 15 residues. Trimming left V 2 bases short and J 4 bases short, with 16 bases between. In germline, CDR1 is SGDLS, CDR2 YYNGEE. This CDR3 reads CASSVRPAEGYEQYF. DNA of the CDR3: TGTGCCAGCAGCGTGAGACCCGCCGAGGGTTACGAGCAGTACTTC.

The V call is TRBV7-9, the J call TRBJ2-7, with D hard to call. Germline V gene sequence: CDR1 SEHNR, CDR2 FQNEAQ (reference sequence). V gave up 1 base and J gave up 1 base, with 5 bases separating them. CDR3 length: 13 amino acids. The CDR3, as DNA: TGTGCCAGCAGCTTAGAACAGTCCTACGAGCAGTACTTC. It yields the protein CASSLEQSYEQYF.

This chain connects TRBV7-3 to TRBJ1-1, with 7 nucleotides matching TRBD1. The V and J ends lost 4 bases and 5 bases, in that order; junction bases with no gene match: 7. Germline V gives CDR1 SGHTA, CDR2 FQGTGA. The CDR3 covers 14 residues. CDR3 loop: CASSSQTGRTEAFF. The CDR3 DNA sequence: TGTGCCAGCAGCTCCCAGACAGGGAGAACTGAAGCTTTCTTT.

The gene calls are TRBV7-9 and TRBJ2-7; 7 bases are shared with TRBD1. The CDR3 totals 14 residues. V lost 3 bases to trimming and J lost 3 bases; unmatched junction nucleotides: 5. Germline-derived CDR1 and CDR2 are SEHNR and FQNEAQ (reference sequence). The CDR3 DNA follows: TGTGCCAGCAGCTTTCCGGGACAGATCTACGAGCAGTACTTC. Translated: CASSFPGQIYEQYF.

The chain uses TRBV6-6 and TRBJ1-5; 7 bases match TRBD1. Germline loops: CDR1 MNHNY, CDR2 SVGAGI (reference sequence). The CDR3 extends over 13 amino acids. Unmatched junction bases numbered 6, after V lost 6 bases and J lost 7 bases. CDR3 residues: CASSPTGAQPQHF. DNA of the CDR3: TGTGCCAGCAGCCCTACAGGGGCCCAGCCCCAGCATTTT.

The genes are TRBV25-1 and TRBJ2-3, with no clear D. V shed 11 bases and J shed 0 bases, with 9 bases lying between them. Germline CDR1 and CDR2: MGHDK and SYGVNS. The length of the CDR3 is 12 residues. The CDR3, as DNA: TGTGCCGCGGCACAAAGCACAGATACGCAGTATTTT. Amino acid sequence: CAAAQSTDTQYF.

This chain links TRBV6-5 with TRBJ2-3, with 10 bases identical to TRBD2. V gave up 10 bases and J gave up 3 bases; unmatched junction bases: 4. Germline V gene sequence: CDR1 MNHEY, CDR2 SVGAGI. The CDR3 runs 13 residues. The CDR3 DNA sequence: TGTGCCATCGGAGCGGGAGGGACAGATACGCAGTATTTT. Translation gives CAIGAGGTDTQYF.

This chain uses TRBV27 with TRBJ2-5; 7 bases agree with TRBD2. Germline V gene data show CDR1 as MNHEY and CDR2 as SMNVEV (reference sequence). With 3 bases clipped from V and 7 bases from J, the junction kept 5 bases outside the gene matches. This CDR3 has 13 residues. CDR3 DNA: TGTGCCAGCAGTTTGGGGGGGGACGGGACCCAGTACTTC. It is translated as CASSLGGDGTQYF.

The chain combines TRBV5-1 with TRBJ1-4; D is unresolved. The V gene's germline CDR1 is SGHRS and CDR2 YFSETQ. There are 14 residues in the CDR3. V lost 0 bases to trimming and J lost 8 bases, with 11 bases between them. The CDR3 nucleotides read TGCGCCAGCAGCTTGGGTCCAGGATGGGAAAAACTGTTTTTT. Encoded protein: CASSLGPGWEKLFF.

This chain joins TRBV2 and TRBJ2-6, with TRBD1 identical over 9 bases. Germline CDR1 is SNHLY and CDR2 is FYNNEI. This CDR3 has 16 amino acids. J lost 0 bases, V lost 10 bases, and 7 bases had no gene match. The CDR3 DNA is TGTGCCACCTCGGACAGGGGACACTCTGGGGCCAACGTCCTGACTTTC. The encoded protein is CATSDRGHSGANVLTF. Combining the CDR3 with reference TRBV2 and TRBJ2-6 gives the whole variable domain EPEVTQTPSHQVTQMGQEVILRCVPISNHLYFYWYRQILGQKVEFLVSFYNNEISEKSEIFDDQFSVERPDGSNFTLKIRSTKLEDSAMYFCATSDRGHSGANVLTFGAGSRLTVL.

This chain connects TRBV11-2 to TRBJ2-1, with 7 nucleotides matching TRBD1. The CDR3 contains 14 residues. J lost 4 bases, V lost 7 bases, and 7 bases had no gene match. The germline gives CDR1 SGHAT, CDR2 FQNNGV. The CDR3 spells CASNPQDRYNEQFF. DNA of the CDR3: TGTGCCAGCAACCCTCAGGACAGGTACAATGAGCAGTTCTTC.